This T cell receptor (beta chain) comes out of a study of cytomegalovirus exposure and HLA in healthy donors. Both 60 Vbeta primers and 13 Jbeta primers went into the PCR. Some clones are missing from TCRdb's copy, which holds only in-frame ones; the method was immunoSEQ multiplex PCR. The table includes about 160,000 clones, roughly 79% detected once. V lost 4 bases and J lost 9, with 15 bases in between. CDR1 and CDR2 from the germline V gene are MDHEN and SYDVKM. There are 13 residues in the CDR3. What was sequenced was PBMCs. This clonotype originated in a woman in her fifties or sixties in good health and CMV-seropositive. The chain uses TRBV28 and TRBJ2-5, with D possibly matching TRBD2 (5 bases). The CDR3 loop is CASSSERKMAQYF. Written as DNA, the CDR3 is TGTGCCAGCAGTTCTGAGCGGAAAATGGCCCAGTACTTC.